This T cell receptor (beta chain) comes out of a study of persistence of HIV-infected CD4 T cells. Points on this clone: Its cognate antigen is unknown.

Stimulation used around 10 ug/mL lysate from CMV-infected fibroblasts. CD40L-negative CD69-negative CD45RO-high memory CD4+ T cells were sorted as populations depleted of antigen-responding cells. Sequencing used immunoSEQ version 4 in survey mode. Generated by immunoSEQ multiplex PCR, the TCRdb table keeps only in-frame clones and is missing some. The table includes 35,000 to 40,000 clones, 80% detected once. This sample comprised CD4+ T cells sorted from PBMCs after 18-hour stimulation, obtained from a patient who received antiretroviral therapy. The sequence was collected from an adult man with HIV who was CMV-seropositive.

CDR3 nucleotides: TGTGCCAGCAGGGACGGTTTCTCTGGAAACACCATATATTTT. This encodes CASRDGFSGNTIYF. V and J are TRBV6-6 and TRBJ1-3; D not certain. This CDR3 comprises 14 residues. V shed 6 bases and J shed 0 bases, with 9 bases lying between them. CDR1 and CDR2 from the germline V gene are MNHNY and SVGAGI (reference sequence).